The next 21 T cell receptor beta chains were all read from a single sample in a study of molecular identifiers for immune sequencing clone quantification. Each CDR3 protein gets one entry after TCRdb re-called the PCR reads with MiXCR. The repertoire has tens of thousands of distinct CDR3 sequences, roughly a fifth of them found once; the top ten carry 0.8% to 1.2%. The sequenced sample was naive CD8+ T cells from blood, with Jurkat cell RNA spiked in. Indicated subset: FACS-sorted CD8+CD4-CCR7+CD45RA+ naive T cells. These receptors were collected from a human donor in good health. Some libraries in this study had Jurkat cell RNA spiked in.

As regards this clonotype: Just one base apart from a much larger clone, this may be a read error. The rearrangement uses TRBV6-2 or TRBV6-3 and TRBJ1-5; 8 positions agree with TRBD1. V lost 6 bases to trimming and J lost 6 bases; unmatched junction nucleotides: 7. Germline loops: CDR1 MNHEY, CDR2 SVGEGT. The CDR3 is made up of 14 amino acids. The chain's CDR3 is CASSRTGISQPQHF. The CDR3 nucleotides read TGTGCCAGCAGCCGGACAGGGATCAGTCAGCCCCAGCATTTT.

Many counts were recorded for this clonotype. V usage is TRBV20-1 and J usage is TRBJ1-3; D gene unclear. Trimming took 4 bases from V and 0 from J, leaving 10 bases between them. Germline V gives CDR1 DFQATT, CDR2 SNEGSKA (reference sequence). There are 14 residues in the CDR3. The CDR3 protein is CSATSRDSGNTIYF. CDR3 sequence (DNA): TGCAGTGCTACTAGCAGAGACTCTGGAAACACCATATATTTT.

About this clonotype itself: A much larger clone sits a single nucleotide away, making a read error possible. The chain couples TRBV4-1 to TRBJ1-3; D gene ambiguous. CDR1 and CDR2 (germline): MGHRA, YSYEKL. There are 17 residues in the CDR3. The CDR3 region has the DNA TGCGCCAGCGGCCAAGATCGGGGAGGGTCACTTGGAAACACCATATATTTT. Translation gives CASGQDRGGSLGNTIYF.

Concerning this clonotype: This may come from a read error, since a much larger clone is one base off. The V gene is TRBV20-1, the J gene TRBJ2-7, with 7 bases identical to TRBD2. Germline CDR1 and CDR2: DFQATT and SNEGSKA (reference sequence). J was trimmed by 2 bases and V by 0 bases; bases with no gene match: 7. The CDR3 length is 15 residues. In DNA form, the CDR3 reads TGCAGTGCTAGAGATGGGGAGACTAGCACCTACGAGCAGTACTTC. This encodes CSARDGETSTYEQYF.

In its sample, this clonotype was seen many times. This CDR3 is CASSLASGQQNTIYF. In nucleotides, the CDR3 is TGCGCCAGCAGCTTGGCGTCGGGACAGCAAAACACCATATATTTT. The chain has TRBV5-1 and TRBJ1-3; 7 bases match TRBD1. V was clipped by 0 bases and J by 6 bases; unmatched bases: 6. CDR1 is SGHRS and CDR2 is YFSETQ in the germline V gene. The CDR3 is 15 residues long.

This clonotype appeared many times. The V and J genes are TRBV5-1 and TRBJ1-4; no firm D call. This CDR3 has 12 residues. Germline CDR1 and CDR2: SGHRS and YFSETQ. V lost 0 bases to trimming and J lost 13 bases, with 10 bases between them. In nucleotides, the CDR3 is TGCGCCAGCAGCTTGGGAGGAGATGGACTGTTTTTT. Translated, it gives CASSLGGDGLFF.

This clonotype was recorded at least ten times. V and J are TRBV4-1 and TRBJ2-7; D tentatively reads TRBD1 or TRBD2 (6 bases each). The germline gives CDR1 MGHRA, CDR2 YSYEKL. V was shortened by 4 bases and J by 4 bases, with 17 bases between the two germline ends. The CDR3 is made up of 15 amino acids. The CDR3 protein is CASSRGAQGGYEQYF. In nucleotides, the CDR3 is TGCGCCAGCAGCCGGGGTGCACAGGGAGGTTACGAGCAGTACTTC.

The chain carries TRBV6-2 or TRBV6-3 and TRBJ2-1; D is unclear. This CDR3 is 15 amino acids long. The V gene's germline CDR1 is MNHEY and CDR2 SVGEGT. Between the trimmed V and J ends, which lost 2 bases and 7 bases, there was a span of 15 bases. CDR3 sequence reads: CASSYLSAPRNEQFF. The DNA for the CDR3 is TGTGCCAGCAGTTACCTATCCGCCCCTAGGAATGAGCAGTTCTTC.

This clonotype was found a few times. No conserved phenylalanine or tryptophan is present at the end of the CDR3, so a read error is the likely explanation. The chain links TRBV5-3 to TRBJ2-7; 9 positions match TRBD1. TRBV5-3 has ORF status, its function being uncertain. The V segment lost 8 bases and the J segment 6 bases; nucleotides outside the gene matches: 9. The CDR3 contains 13 residues. In DNA form, the CDR3 reads TGTGCCAGCAGCGGACAGGGGTCGCTCGAGCAGTACCTC. Protein product: CASSGQGSLEQYL.

This clonotype is a singleton in its sample. A much larger clone lies one base from this, so it may be a read error. Because it lacks the conserved phenylalanine or tryptophan at the end, this CDR3 is likely a read error. The rearrangement joins TRBV20-1 to TRBJ2-7, with D maybe TRBD1 (6 bases). The CDR3 totals 17 residues. Trimming removed 0 bases at V and 4 bases at J, with 22 bases between. Germline V gives CDR1 DFQATT, CDR2 SNEGSKA (reference sequence). The CDR3: CSARDGERGTGWYEQYL. Written as DNA, the CDR3 is TGCAGTGCTAGAGATGGGGAAAGGGGTACAGGGTGGTACGAGCAGTACCTC.

This clonotype was seen more than once but under ten times. The chain uses TRBV13 and TRBJ1-2, with D hard to call. Trimming removed 3 bases at V and 4 bases at J, with 15 bases between. Germline values: CDR1 PRHDT, CDR2 FYEKMQ (reference sequence). This CDR3 comprises 15 residues. CDR3 DNA sequence: TGTGCCAGCAGCTTTAGGTCGGCGGGAAGCTATGGCTACACCTTC. It is translated as CASSFRSAGSYGYTF.

Concerning this clonotype: This may stem from a read error, because a much larger clone lies one nucleotide away. This rearrangement joins TRBV27 to TRBJ1-4, with a possible D match to TRBD1 (5 bases). Germline V lookup: CDR1 MNHEY, CDR2 SMNVEV (reference sequence). CDR3 size: 15 residues. CDR3 bases: TGTGCCAGCAGTAAAGGGACCGCCCATAATGGAAAACTGTTTTTT. Translating gives CASSKGTAHNGKLFF.

Ten or more counts support this clonotype. The chain employs TRBV12-3 or TRBV12-4 and TRBJ1-2; D unresolved. V lost 7 bases and J 4 bases, leaving 13 bases between the germline ends. This CDR3 contains 13 residues. CDR3 coding DNA: TGTGCCAGCACCCTGCCGGCATCCTATGGCTACACCTTC. As protein: CASTLPASYGYTF.

In its sample, this clonotype was seen a few times. A read error is possible here, since a much larger clone lies one base away. V usage is TRBV4-2 and J usage is TRBJ2-6, with D possibly TRBD1 on 5 matching bases. This CDR3 is built from 18 residues. Germline-derived CDR1 and CDR2 are LGHNA and YNFKEQ. CDR3 sequence: CASSQEEGRVYGANVPTF. The DNA of the CDR3 is TGTGCCAGCAGCCAAGAGGAAGGCAGGGTTTATGGGGCCAACGTCCCGACTTTC.

This clonotype was detected many times. The chain recombines TRBV12-3 or TRBV12-4 with TRBJ1-5, with TRBD1 as a possible D gene (5 bases). The germline V and J ends were trimmed by 4 bases and 3 bases, with 10 bases remaining between them. The CDR3 sequence is 14 residues long. The CDR3 here is CASSSQGYNQPQHF. The DNA of the CDR3 is TGTGCCAGCAGTTCCCAGGGCTACAATCAGCCCCAGCATTTT.

This clonotype was seen repeatedly, ten times or more. This sequence joins TRBV5-1 and TRBJ2-7, with TRBD1 as a possible D gene (6 bases). CDR1 and CDR2 from the germline V gene are SGHRS and YFSETQ. Trimming removed 4 bases from V and 4 bases from J, with 12 bases in between. The CDR3 sequence is 13 residues long. The CDR3 spells CASSAGGQYEQYF. For the CDR3, the DNA is TGCGCCAGCAGCGCGGGCGGACAGTACGAGCAGTACTTC.

CDR3 region: CASALTRNYGYTF. The DNA of the CDR3 is TGTGCCAGCGCTCTTACCAGAAACTATGGCTACACCTTC. J is TRBJ1-2 and V is TRBV12-3 or TRBV12-4, with no clear D. V was pared by 8 bases and J by 2 bases, with 12 bases between. The CDR3 is made up of 13 amino acids.

The J gene is TRBJ2-7, the V gene TRBV6-2 or TRBV6-3, with D maybe TRBD1 (6 bases). CDR1 is MNHEY, CDR2 SVGEGT, per germline. V was pared by 6 bases and J by 4 bases, with 13 bases between. The CDR3 spans 13 residues. CDR3 loop: CASRAQGPYEQYF. The CDR3, as DNA: TGTGCCAGCAGAGCACAGGGCCCATACGAGCAGTACTTC.

This clonotype was seen at least ten times. The rearrangement uses TRBV7-6 and TRBJ2-5, with D unresolved. The CDR3 extends over 17 amino acids. V lost 2 bases and J lost 5, with 21 bases in between. Germline V gene sequence: CDR1 SGHVS, CDR2 FNYEAQ. The CDR3 reads CASSLSFFTSTAETQYF. The CDR3 bases are TGTGCCAGCAGCTTATCGTTTTTCACATCCACTGCGGAGACCCAGTACTTC.

Turning to this clonotype: A much larger clone lies one base from this, so it may be a read error. The chain links TRBV6-5 to TRBJ1-1; no clear D. The CDR3 contains 13 residues. Germline V gene lookup returns CDR1 MNHEY and CDR2 SVGAGI. The ends were cut back, 4 bases at V and 7 bases at J, with 13 bases in the middle. DNA for the CDR3: TGTGCCAGCAGTTGCTCGAGTTCCTTTGAAGCTTTCTTT. Translation gives CASSCSSSFEAFF.

This clonotype has more than one count but fewer than ten. This rearrangement joins TRBV19 to TRBJ1-5; tentative D call: TRBD1 (5 bases). The CDR3 sequence is 15 residues long. Germline-derived CDR1 and CDR2 are LNHDA and SQIVND (reference sequence). V lost 3 bases and J 0 bases, leaving 9 bases between the germline ends. Written as DNA, the CDR3 is TGTGCCAGTAGTATGGACAACTATAGCAATCAGCCCCAGCATTTT. Protein sequence: CASSMDNYSNQPQHF. Full variable domain (remainder filled in from reference TRBV19 and TRBJ1-5): DGGITQSPKYLFRKEGQNVTLSCEQNLNHDAMYWYRQDPGQGLRLIYYSQIVNDFQKGDIAEGYSVSREKKESFPLTVTSAQKNPTAFYLCASSMDNYSNQPQHFGDGTRLSIL.